The rows below give T cell receptor beta chains drawn from one sample of a study of radiotherapy plus CTLA-4 blockade in lung cancer. Assay: immunoSEQ multiplex PCR; the TCRdb copy retains only in-frame clones and omits some. The sample carries 45,000 to 55,000 clones, around 83% recorded once. The starting material was peripheral blood, obtained from a patient treated with radiotherapy plus ipilimumab. The receptors were gathered from a human donor with non-small cell lung cancer who had stable disease on radiotherapy plus ipilimumab. Each CDR3 is given with its conserved first and last residue. D genes are given only for firm matches. Size is stated for part of the rows, as once, few or many counts, or as a class when the clone is expanded.

TRBV7-8	13	TRBJ1-1	.	once	TGTGCCAGCAGCCACGGTCCGGACACTGAAGCTTTCTTT	CASSHGPDTEAFF
TRBV5-1	16	TRBJ2-7	.	.	TGCGCCAGCAGCTATGGGGGACACCAGGGCTCCTACGAGCAGTACTTC	CASSYGGHQGSYEQYF
TRBV5-1	14	TRBJ2-1	.	.	TGCGCCAGCAGCTTTGACAGCTCCTACAATGAGCAGTTCTTC	CASSFDSSYNEQFF
TRBV7-9	14	TRBJ1-1	.	.	TGTGCCAGCAGCTTAGCTCGGGGGGCCCCTGAAGCTTTCTTT	CASSLARGAPEAFF
TRBV27	16	TRBJ2-2	TRBD1	few	TGTGCCAGCAGTTCCGCCGACAGGGTAGGGACCGGGGAGCTGTTTTTT	CASSSADRVGTGELFF
TRBV6-1	16	TRBJ2-2	TRBD1	.	TGTGTCAGCAGTGGTACGACAGGGTTCGACACCGGGGAGCTGTTTTTT	CVSSGTTGFDTGELFF
TRBV19	12	TRBJ2-5	.	.	TGTGCCAGTAGTATGACTCAAGAGACCCAGTACTTC	CASSMTQETQYF
TRBV5-4	17	TRBJ2-2	TRBD1	.	TGTGCCAGCAGCTTGGACCCGACAGGGCTAGACACCGGGGAGCTGTTTTTT	CASSLDPTGLDTGELFF
TRBV9	15	TRBJ2-5	TRBD2	.	TGTGCCAGCAGCGCCGAGCGGGAGTGGCAAGAGACCCAGTACTTC	CASSAEREWQETQYF
TRBV27	13	TRBJ1-2	TRBD1	medium-sized	TGTGCCAGCAGTCCCCAGGGGGCACTTGGCTACACCTTC	CASSPQGALGYTF
TRBV28	14	TRBJ1-2	.	.	TGTGCCAGCAGTTCAGTCTTGTCAGGGTACGGCTACACCTTC	CASSSVLSGYGYTF
TRBV28	16	TRBJ2-5	TRBD1	.	TGTGCCAGCACCGATCGAATGGGACAGGGGGCGGAGACCCAGTACTTC	CASTDRMGQGAETQYF
TRBV19	15	TRBJ2-3	.	.	TGTGCCAGTAGTTCGCGGGACTCACCCACAGATACGCAGTATTTT	CASSSRDSPTDTQYF
TRBV7-8	16	TRBJ2-1	TRBD2	.	TGTGCCAGCAGCTTATTAGCGGGAGGTTCCTACAATGAGCAGTTCTTC	CASSLLAGGSYNEQFF
TRBV5-1	15	TRBJ1-2	TRBD1	.	TGCGCCAGCAGCTTCATTGCAGGACAGGGTAACGTCTACACCTTC	CASSFIAGQGNVYTF
TRBV7-9	16	TRBJ1-1	.	once	TGTGCCAGCAGCTTAAGACAGCCGGGGGGTGGGACTGAAGCTTTCTTT	CASSLRQPGGGTEAFF
TRBV10-3	13	TRBJ1-1	TRBD1	.	TGTGCCATCAGCCGGGACAGGGCCACTGAAGCTTTCTTT	CAISRDRATEAFF
TRBV30	14	TRBJ1-6	.	once	TGTGCCTGGAGTTGGAGGTCCTATAATTCACCCCTCCACTTT	CAWSWRSYNSPLHF
TRBV7-9	18	TRBJ2-1	TRBD2	.	TGTGCCAGCAGCACCGGGGGGACTAGCGGGAGGAATATGTATGAGCAGTTCTTC	CASSTGGTSGRNMYEQFF
TRBV28	13	TRBJ2-7	.	once	TGTGCCTCGGGGGGCCCCCCTTCCTACGAGCAGTACTTC	CASGGPPSYEQYF
TRBV2	19	TRBJ2-5	TRBD2	.	TGTGCCAGCAGTGCCTTTAGCGGGATTATTCTCTCAATCCAAGAGACCCAGTACTTC	CASSAFSGIILSIQETQYF
TRBV11-2	13	TRBJ2-1	TRBD2	.	TGTGCCAGCAGGGGACTAGCGGGAGTTGAGCAGTTCTTC	CASRGLAGVEQFF
TRBV28	15	TRBJ1-4	.	.	TGTGCCAGCAGTACAACAGGAGTGCGTGGTGAAAAACTGTTTTTT	CASSTTGVRGEKLFF
TRBV28	15	TRBJ2-5	TRBD2	once	TGTGCCAGCAGTTTCGAGCGGGAGCTTGGGGAGACCCAGTACTTC	CASSFERELGETQYF
TRBV15	15	TRBJ1-1	TRBD1	once	TGTGCCACCAGCAGAGGCGCAGGGGGAGGAACTGAAGCTTTCTTT	CATSRGAGGGTEAFF
TRBV5-6	14	TRBJ1-2	.	.	TGTGCCAGCAGCAGACAAAGGCGTAACTATGGCTACACCTTC	CASSRQRRNYGYTF
TRBV7-2	11	TRBJ2-7	.	.	TGTGCCAGCAGCAACTATTACGAGCAGTACTTC	CASSNYYEQYF
TRBV21-1	14	TRBJ2-5	.	once	TGTGCCAGCGGCCTAACATTCCCGGGGGAGACCCAGTACTTC	CASGLTFPGETQYF
TRBV6-6	14	TRBJ2-3	.	.	TGTGCCAGCAGTTATGCGGGTCGAGGGGATACGCAGTATTTT	CASSYAGRGDTQYF
TRBV29-1	14	TRBJ1-2	TRBD1	.	TGCAGCGTTGAAGATACGAGACAGGGCTATGGCTACACCTTC	CSVEDTRQGYGYTF
TRBV2	11	TRBJ2-3	.	.	TGTGCCAGCAGTGTAATGGATACGCAGTATTTT	CASSVMDTQYF
TRBV18	16	TRBJ2-3	TRBD1	few	TGTGCCAGCTCAGCTTACAGGGGGCGCGACACAGATACGCAGTATTTT	CASSAYRGRDTDTQYF
TRBV5-6	15	TRBJ2-5	TRBD2	.	TGTGCCAGCAGCCCTAAACCGACTAGCGCAGAGACCCAGTACTTC	CASSPKPTSAETQYF
TRBV5-1	14	TRBJ2-7	TRBD1	.	TGCGCCAGCAGCATAGACAGGGGAATCAACGAGCAGTACTTC	CASSIDRGINEQYF
TRBV7-2	15	TRBJ2-7	TRBD2	.	TGTGCCAGCAGCTTATCTAGCGGGAATATCTACGAGCAGTACTTC	CASSLSSGNIYEQYF
TRBV6-5	14	TRBJ2-7	.	medium-sized	TGTGCCAGCAGTGTAGGTGGCAGGTCCTACGAGCAGTACTTC	CASSVGGRSYEQYF
TRBV28	13	TRBJ1-5	.	.	TGTGCCAGCAGGGCCCCGACAGGCCAGCCCCAGCATTTT	CASRAPTGQPQHF
TRBV28	15	TRBJ2-7	TRBD2	.	TGTGCCAGCAGTCTAGCGGGCTCCTACTCCTACGAGCAGTACTTC	CASSLAGSYSYEQYF
TRBV30	12	TRBJ1-2	.	few	TGTGCCTGGAGGCCAGCTAACTATGGCTACACCTTC	CAWRPANYGYTF
TRBV6-6	13	TRBJ2-7	.	.	TGTGCCAGCGGGCAGGCAGGGAAGGACGAGCAGTACTTC	CASGQAGKDEQYF
TRBV29-1	14	TRBJ1-2	TRBD1	.	TGCAGCGTTGAAGATCCTAGACAGGGACGTGGCTACACCTTC	CSVEDPRQGRGYTF
TRBV4-1	16	TRBJ2-1	TRBD2	once	TGCGCCAGCAGCCTCCTGACTAGCGGGAGGGTAAGGGAGCAGTTCTTC	CASSLLTSGRVREQFF
TRBV7-2	13	TRBJ1-2	TRBD1	.	TGTGCCAGCAGCTTTAACCAGGGGGGTGGCTACACCTTC	CASSFNQGGGYTF
TRBV9	15	TRBJ1-5	TRBD1	.	TGTGCCAGCAGCGTAGACGGGACAGGGGGTCAGCCCCAGCATTTT	CASSVDGTGGQPQHF
TRBV27	13	TRBJ2-5	.	.	TGTGCCAGCAGTTTAAATTATTATGAGACCCAGTACTTC	CASSLNYYETQYF
TRBV27	15	TRBJ2-7	TRBD2	few	TGTGCCAGCAGACGATTTGGACTAGCGGGCTACGAGCAGTACTTC	CASRRFGLAGYEQYF
TRBV4-1	17	TRBJ2-1	.	.	TGCGCCAGCAGCCAAGATCCCATAAGCGCCGGGGTCAATGAGCAGTTCTTC	CASSQDPISAGVNEQFF
TRBV11-2	15	TRBJ2-3	TRBD1	.	TGTGCCAGCAGCCTGTGGGGACAGGGCACAGATACGCAGTATTTT	CASSLWGQGTDTQYF
TRBV6-5	13	TRBJ1-1	.	.	TGTGCCAGCATTACAGGGCTGGGCACTGAAGCTTTCTTT	CASITGLGTEAFF
TRBV28	15	TRBJ1-3	.	.	TGTGCCAGCAGTCTTTCACAGGGAATCGGAAACACCATATATTTT	CASSLSQGIGNTIYF
TRBV28	16	TRBJ2-1	TRBD2	once	TGTGCCAGCAGTTTGGGACTAGCGGGAGCTTACAATGAGCAGTTCTTC	CASSLGLAGAYNEQFF
TRBV2	15	TRBJ2-3	TRBD2	.	TGTGCCACACGGCCAAGACTAGCGGGAACAGATACGCAGTATTTT	CATRPRLAGTDTQYF
TRBV11-1	15	TRBJ2-7	.	.	TGTGCCAGCAGCTTAAGCGAACACGGGGGATACGAGCAGTACTTC	CASSLSEHGGYEQYF
TRBV7-9	15	TRBJ2-1	TRBD2	.	TGTGCCAGCAGCACGCTAGCGGGAGGGAGTAATGAGCAGTTCTTC	CASSTLAGGSNEQFF
TRBV5-1	17	TRBJ2-7	TRBD2	.	TGCGCCAGCAGCTTGGCTGGACTAGCGGGAGGGACCTACGAGCAGTACTTC	CASSLAGLAGGTYEQYF
TRBV6-5	14	TRBJ2-1	TRBD2	.	TGTGCCAGCAGTTACGGCGGGAGGGCCCAAGAGCAGTTCTTC	CASSYGGRAQEQFF
TRBV4-1	19	TRBJ2-5	TRBD1	.	TGCGCCAGCAGCCCCTCGGCGGTGACAGGGGGCAGGCACCAAGAGACCCAGTACTTC	CASSPSAVTGGRHQETQYF